This T cell receptor beta chain stems from a study of OX40 agonist ivuxolimab in advanced cancers. Across the study: Dose-escalation patients had hepatocellular carcinoma, melanoma, renal cell or head and neck cancer. Three patients showed partial responses: one hepatocellular carcinoma and two cutaneous melanoma cases.

Clones were read by immunoSEQ multiplex PCR, and TCRdb kept only the in-frame ones, dropping some. This sample has approximately 61,000 clones, with about 82% found just once. In this sample, this clone turned up once. Its antigen is unknown. Germline CDR1 SQVTM, CDR2 ANQGSEA. The CDR3 sequence is 14 residues long. After removal of 6 bases from V and 6 bases from J, the junction contained 5 bases not matched to a gene. Study-wide results and limits: Expanded peripheral T-cell antigen specificity went undetermined.

J is TRBJ2-3 and V is TRBV29-1, with 14 bases lining up with TRBD2. The TCR was taken from an adult with an advanced solid tumor such as melanoma, head and neck, liver or kidney cancer. Source: CD4+ or CD8+ T cells sorted from blood, taken in a trial of the OX40 agonist ivuxolimab. CDR3 sequence (DNA): TGCAGCGTACAGGGGACTAGCGGGAGCGATACGCAGTATTTT. Residues: CSVQGTSGSDTQYF.